The 25 T cell receptor beta chains listed next were all sequenced from one sample in a study of T cells in Graves' hyperthyroidism and ophthalmopathy. TCR beta CDR3 regions were amplified from RNA. First-round RT-PCR with HTBI primers amplified the TCR CDR3 region. TCRdb used MiXCR to reprocess the multiplex PCR reads, holding one entry per CDR3 protein. The sample includes 500,000 to 650,000 distinct CDR3 sequences, 20% seen only once; the top ten take roughly 44%. Sequenced material: blood. The source is a man aged 35 to 55 with Graves' ophthalmopathy.

This clonotype was picked up a small number of times. The V call is TRBV7-8, the J call TRBJ2-1; 7 bases line up with TRBD1. CDR1 is SGHVS, CDR2 FQNEAQ, per germline. Trimming at V came to 5 bases and at J to 9 bases, leaving 10 bases not matched to a gene. This CDR3 comprises 14 residues. The CDR3 is CASSRDRAFGEQFF. In nucleotides, the CDR3 is TGTGCCAGCAGCAGAGACAGGGCGTTCGGTGAGCAGTTCTTC.

This clonotype was recorded at least ten times. V and J are TRBV5-8 and TRBJ2-1; D may be TRBD2 (6 bases). This CDR3 has 13 residues. Trimming pared 8 bases from V and 5 bases from J, leaving 14 bases between. Germline V gene data show CDR1 as SGHTS and CDR2 as YDEGEE. This CDR3 reads CASTGSSNNEQFF. The CDR3 nucleotides are TGTGCCAGTACCGGGAGCTCAAACAATGAGCAGTTCTTC. Variable domain in full (rest from reference TRBV5-8 and TRBJ2-1): EAGVTQSPTHLIKTRGQQATLRCSPISGHTSVYWYQQALGLGLQFLLWYDEGEERNRGNFPPRFSGRQFPNYSSELNVNALELEDSALYLCASTGSSNNEQFFGPGTRLTVL.

This clonotype was recorded once. The V and J genes are TRBV12-3 or TRBV12-4 and TRBJ2-1; 10 nucleotides line up with TRBD2. V shed 2 bases, J shed 2 bases, and the junction held 9 bases outside the gene matches. The CDR3 has 18 amino acids. CDR3 loop: CASSLLFRTSGTYNEQFF. In nucleotides, the CDR3 is TGTGCCAGCAGTTTATTGTTCCGGACTAGCGGAACCTACAATGAGCAGTTCTTC.

The chain employs TRBV6-1 and TRBJ2-3; 7 positions match TRBD2. The CDR3 length is 16 residues. Germline V gives CDR1 MNHNS, CDR2 SASEGT. The trim removed 5 bases at V and 2 bases at J, leaving 10 bases unmatched. The CDR3, as DNA: TGTGCCAGCAGTTCCCCGGAGAAGCGGGACACAGATACGCAGTATTTT. Translated, it gives CASSSPEKRDTDTQYF.

This clonotype was seen at least ten times. The chain combines TRBV28 with TRBJ2-5; no reliable D call. The CDR3 loop spans 15 amino acids. V lost 2 bases and J 2 bases, leaving 12 bases between the germline ends. Looked up from germline, CDR1 is MDHEN and CDR2 is SYDVKM. Written as DNA, the CDR3 is TGTGCCAGCAGTTTAAGCTCGAGAATACAAGAGACCCAGTACTTC. This sequence encodes CASSLSSRIQETQYF.

This clonotype was seen only a few times. Germline is not matched at one junction end, which may reflect a read error. The chain joins TRBV28 to TRBJ2-7; D possibly corresponds to TRBD1 (5 bases). CDR1 MDHEN and CDR2 SYDVKM come from the germline V gene. CDR3 length: 12 residues. The CDR3 region is CASSLDSYGQYF. CDR3 DNA: TGTGCCAGCAGTTTAGACAGCTACGGGCAGTACTTC.

With regard to this clonotype: This CDR3 is missing its conserved last phenylalanine or tryptophan, likely due to a read error. J is TRBJ2-7 and V is TRBV11-2; D tentatively fits TRBD1 or TRBD2 (6 bases each). The CDR3 extends over 15 amino acids. Trimming pared 1 base from V and 1 base from J, leaving 11 bases between. The germline V gene has CDR1 SGHAT and CDR2 FQNNGV. The CDR3 DNA reads TGTGCCAGCAGCTTAGTGCGGGACATTTCCTACGAGCAGTACCTC. Protein: CASSLVRDISYEQYL.

This clonotype has a count of ten or more. J is TRBJ2-5 and V is TRBV28; D is unresolved. The germline gives CDR1 MDHEN, CDR2 SYDVKM. This CDR3 is 11 amino acids long. Trimming left V 2 bases short and J 10 bases short, with 8 bases between. In DNA form, the CDR3 reads TGTGCCAGCAGTTTAGGTGGGAACCAGTACTTC. Translation: CASSLGGNQYF.

The chain recombines TRBV9 with TRBJ2-2, with D uncertain. This CDR3 has 15 residues. Germline V CDR1 and CDR2: SGDLS, YYNGEE. The V and J ends lost 4 bases and 5 bases respectively, with 15 bases between them. CDR3 in DNA: TGTGCCAGCAGCCCCGAAGGAGTGGGGACCGGGGAGCTGTTTTTT. Protein sequence: CASSPEGVGTGELFF.

This clonotype was detected a few times. V usage is TRBV27 and J usage is TRBJ1-1; D gene uncertain. The CDR3 consists of 14 residues. The germline V gene encodes CDR1 MNHEY and CDR2 SMNVEV (reference sequence). The V and J ends lost 3 bases and 1 base respectively, with 9 bases between them. In nucleotides, the CDR3 is TGTGCCAGCAGTTTCGGTCCTTCGAACACTGAAGCTTTCTTT. Its translation is CASSFGPSNTEAFF.

Notes on this clonotype: A much larger clone lies a single base off, so this may be a read error. V gene TRBV28 combines with J gene TRBJ2-7; TRBD2 matches 8 bases. Germline CDR1 and CDR2: MDHEN and SYDVKM. V trimming: 1 base; J trimming: 7 bases; junction bases outside the gene matches: 15. The CDR3 loop spans 17 amino acids. The CDR3 nucleotides read TGTGCCAGCAGTTTATTAGGTCGGGCTAGCGGGTACAATGAGCAGTACTTC. Its protein is CASSLLGRASGYNEQYF. Using reference TRBV28 and TRBJ2-7 for the parts outside the CDR3, the full variable domain is DVKVTQSSRYLVKRTGEKVFLECVQDMDHENMFWYRQDPGLGLRLIYFSYDVKMKEKGDIPEGYSVSREKKERFSLILESASTNQTSMYLCASSLLGRASGYNEQYFGPGTRLTVT.

The V call is TRBV7-2, the J call TRBJ1-6; D is possibly TRBD1 (5 bases). V was pared by 4 bases and J by 4 bases, with 11 bases between. Germline-derived CDR1 and CDR2 are SGHTA and FQGNSA. The CDR3 runs to 15 residues. Here the CDR3 reads CASSSTDHYNSPLHF. Here the CDR3 DNA reads TGTGCCAGCAGCTCGACAGATCATTATAATTCACCCCTCCACTTT.

V usage is TRBV27 and J usage is TRBJ2-5; D may be TRBD2 (5 bases). Germline assignment: CDR1 MNHEY and CDR2 SMNVEV (reference sequence). There are 12 residues in the CDR3. V was cut by 10 bases and J by 3 bases, with 12 bases left in between. The CDR3 coding sequence is TGTGCCACCGGGCGGGTTAAAGAGACCCAGTACTTC. Translated, it gives CATGRVKETQYF.

The chain has TRBV14 and TRBJ2-5; D might be TRBD2 (6 bases). V was pared by 4 bases and J by 5 bases, with 17 bases between. This CDR3 has 15 amino acids. CDR1 and CDR2 (germline): SGHDN, FVKESK. The CDR3: CASSLTAGRGETQYF. As DNA, the CDR3 is TGTGCCAGCAGCCTCACAGCGGGCCGGGGGGAGACCCAGTACTTC.

Only a few counts were recorded for this clonotype. The chain uses TRBV4-3 and TRBJ2-2; TRBD2 might be the D (5 bases). The V gene lost 0 bases and the J gene lost 6 bases, with 23 bases spanning the gap. This CDR3 contains 19 residues. Germline loops: CDR1 LGHNA, CDR2 YSLEER. The CDR3 coding sequence is TGCGCCAGCAGCCAAGACGTTCCTACTACTAGTCCCGGACCCGGGGAGCTGTTTTTT. Protein: CASSQDVPTTSPGPGELFF.

This sequence joins TRBV29-1 and TRBJ1-4; 9 bases align to TRBD1. The V segment lost 7 bases and the J segment 7 bases; nucleotides outside the gene matches: 7. Looked up from germline, CDR1 is SQVTM and CDR2 is ANQGSEA. The CDR3 extends over 13 amino acids. CDR3 loop: CSAPTGGPEKLFF. The CDR3 bases are TGCAGCGCCCCAACAGGGGGCCCTGAAAAACTGTTTTTT.

This clonotype was detected only a few times. The chain combines TRBV7-8 with TRBJ2-7; the D is unclear. V was clipped by 5 bases and J by 3 bases, with 8 bases between them. CDR1 SGHVS and CDR2 FQNEAQ come from the germline V gene. CDR3 length: 12 amino acids. As DNA, the CDR3 is TGTGCCAGCAGCGTTTCCATCTACGAGCAGTACTTC. Protein sequence: CASSVSIYEQYF. The variable domain in full, completed from reference TRBV7-8 and TRBJ2-7, reads GAGVSQSPRYKVAKRGQDVALRCDPISGHVSLFWYQQALGQGPEFLTYFQNEAQLDKSGLPSDRFFAERPEGSVSTLKIQRTQQEDSAVYLCASSVSIYEQYFGPGTRLTVT.

Notes on this clonotype: A read error may produce the germline difference seen at one junction end. The V gene is TRBV28, the J gene TRBJ1-2, with D unclear. This CDR3 spans 12 amino acids. From germline, CDR1 is MDHEN and CDR2 SYDVKM. In DNA form, the CDR3 reads TGTACCAGCAGTACCCACGGCAGTGGCTACACCTTC. Its translation: CTSSTHGSGYTF.

This clonotype was counted many times. Here the CDR3 reads CASSLSGRNTGELFF. Written as DNA, the CDR3 is TGTGCCAGCAGCCTTAGCGGGAGGAACACCGGGGAGCTGTTTTTT. V is TRBV7-2 and J is TRBJ2-2; 9 bases line up with TRBD2. J lost 1 base, V lost 5 bases, and 2 bases had no gene match. This CDR3 is built from 15 residues. CDR1 and CDR2 (germline): SGHTA, FQGNSA.

In this sample, this clonotype turned up a few times. The rearrangement links TRBV28 to TRBJ2-2; 7 bases agree with TRBD1. The CDR3 has 13 amino acids. The germline CDR1 and CDR2 sequences are MDHEN and SYDVKM. The V and J ends lost 6 bases and 5 bases, in that order; junction bases with no gene match: 3. CDR3 sequence reads: CASRLRGTGELFF. The CDR3 DNA reads as TGTGCCAGCAGACTCAGGGGGACCGGGGAGCTGTTTTTT. Full variable domain (remainder filled in from reference TRBV28 and TRBJ2-2): DVKVTQSSRYLVKRTGEKVFLECVQDMDHENMFWYRQDPGLGLRLIYFSYDVKMKEKGDIPEGYSVSREKKERFSLILESASTNQTSMYLCASRLRGTGELFFGEGSRLTVL.

The V gene is TRBV7-2, the J gene TRBJ1-6, with unresolved D. Germline V gene sequence: CDR1 SGHTA, CDR2 FQGNSA. V was cut by 7 bases and J by 6 bases, with 16 bases left in between. The CDR3 is 15 residues long. CDR3 nucleotide sequence: TGTGCCAGCACCCCGGGAGGGCAGCTTAATTCACCCCTCCACTTT. Protein product: CASTPGGQLNSPLHF.

This clonotype was detected a few times. This chain uses TRBV3-1 with TRBJ1-5; D remains ambiguous. CDR1 and CDR2 from the germline V gene are LGHDT and YNNKEL (reference sequence). V lost 0 bases and J 11 bases, leaving 11 bases between the germline ends. This CDR3 spans 13 amino acids. CDR3 coding DNA: TGTGCCAGCAGCCAAGAACCGTCCGGGGCCCAGCATTTT. Translation gives CASSQEPSGAQHF.

This clonotype was seen a few times. The chain uses TRBV9 and TRBJ2-3; unclear D gene. Trimming took 1 base from V and 0 from J, leaving 9 bases between them. Looked up from germline, CDR1 is SGDLS and CDR2 is YYNGEE. There are 15 residues in the CDR3. The CDR3 is CASSVQRASTDTQYF. The DNA of the CDR3 is TGTGCCAGCAGCGTACAAAGGGCAAGCACAGATACGCAGTATTTT.

This chain links TRBV28 with TRBJ1-2; a possible D gene is TRBD1 (5 bases). The CDR3 runs 12 residues. The V and J ends lost 3 bases and 8 bases respectively, with 10 bases between them. The germline V gene encodes CDR1 MDHEN and CDR2 SYDVKM. The CDR3 loop reads CASSLGGRGYTF. DNA for the CDR3: TGTGCCAGCAGTTTGGGGGGTAGGGGCTACACCTTC.

This clonotype was counted only a few times. The rearrangement links TRBV19 to TRBJ2-5; D gene ambiguous. Germline-derived CDR1 and CDR2 are LNHDA and SQIVND (reference sequence). The CDR3 length is 13 residues. Trimming pared 2 bases from V and 5 bases from J, leaving 9 bases between. The CDR3 region has the DNA TGTGCCAGTAGTATACAGGTTCGGGAGACCCAGTACTTC. Its protein is CASSIQVRETQYF. The whole variable domain, remainder taken from reference TRBV19 and TRBJ2-5, is DGGITQSPKYLFRKEGQNVTLSCEQNLNHDAMYWYRQDPGQGLRLIYYSQIVNDFQKGDIAEGYSVSREKKESFPLTVTSAQKNPTAFYLCASSIQVRETQYFGPGTRLLVL.